The 12 T cell receptor beta chains listed next were all sequenced from one sample in a study of control samples from healthy donors and cancer patients. The assay was immunoSEQ multiplex PCR, and TCRdb's table has in-frame clones only and misses some. Among approximately 53,000 clones listed, around 90% were seen once. The source material was PBMCs. These receptors were obtained from a man aged 30-40 years with colorectal cancer.

The chain links TRBV15 to TRBJ2-7; 8 nucleotides line up with TRBD1. The CDR3 has 16 amino acids. J gave up 6 bases and V 0 bases, and 10 bases lay outside the gene matches. The germline V gene has CDR1 LNHNV and CDR2 YYDKDF (reference sequence). For the CDR3, the DNA is TGTGCCACCAGCAGAGATCTAGGGACAGGCCGTGGCGAGCAGTACTTC. It yields the protein CATSRDLGTGRGEQYF.

V gene TRBV15 combines with J gene TRBJ1-2; 10 bases fit TRBD1. V was pared by 5 bases and J by 5 bases, with 2 bases of the junction left unmatched. Germline V CDR1 and CDR2: LNHNV, YYDKDF (reference sequence). The CDR3 is made up of 13 amino acids. The CDR3 DNA is TGTGCCACCAGCCCGGACAGGGGGTATGGCTACACCTTC. Translation gives CATSPDRGYGYTF.

This chain links TRBV9 with TRBJ2-2; D not certain. The germline V gene encodes CDR1 SGDLS and CDR2 YYNGEE. The CDR3 sequence is 15 residues long. Trimming shortened V by 5 bases and J by 0 bases, and 11 bases separated the two germline ends. CDR3 region: CASRLGRANTGELFF. CDR3 DNA sequence: TGTGCCAGCAGATTAGGACGGGCGAACACCGGGGAGCTGTTTTTT.

The CDR3 spells CASSPLRQNGELFF. CDR3 nucleotide sequence: TGCGCCAGCAGCCCCCTCCGACAGAACGGGGAGCTGTTTTTT. The chain uses TRBV5-1 and TRBJ2-2; maybe TRBD1 (5 bases). V lost 4 bases to trimming and J lost 7 bases, with 14 bases between them. The CDR3 loop spans 14 amino acids. Germline assignment: CDR1 SGHRS and CDR2 YFSETQ.

This chain connects TRBV5-6 to TRBJ2-7; no reliable D call. The V end lost 1 base, the J end lost 7 bases, and 9 bases lay between the germline ends. Germline assignment: CDR1 SGHDT and CDR2 YYEEEE. There are 12 residues in the CDR3. CDR3 loop: CASSLSGWEQYF. The CDR3 DNA follows: TGTGCCAGCAGCTTGTCAGGATGGGAGCAGTACTTC.

V gene TRBV5-6 combines with J gene TRBJ2-7, with TRBD1 identical over 7 bases. With 1 base clipped from V and 5 bases from J, the junction kept 12 bases outside the gene matches. Germline CDR1 reads SGHDT; CDR2 reads YYEEEE. There are 16 residues in the CDR3. The CDR3 region has the DNA TGTGCCAGCAGCTTGACTAAGACAGGGTCTGGAGACGAGCAGTACTTC. Its protein product is CASSLTKTGSGDEQYF.

V usage is TRBV5-6 and J usage is TRBJ2-5; D is unclear. The CDR3 runs to 12 residues. The ends were cut back, 0 bases at V and 14 bases at J, with 14 bases in the middle. Looked up from germline, CDR1 is SGHDT and CDR2 is YYEEEE. The CDR3 protein is CASSLGRLKGYF. DNA for the CDR3: TGTGCCAGCAGCTTGGGGCGGCTTAAAGGATACTTC.

The chain uses TRBV28 and TRBJ2-7; D is perhaps TRBD2 (5 bases). CDR1 is MDHEN and CDR2 is SYDVKM in the germline V gene. This CDR3 is 16 amino acids long. V was shortened by 1 base and J by 2 bases, with 15 bases between the two germline ends. CDR3: CASSLSTGIAPYEQYF. The CDR3 DNA reads as TGTGCCAGCAGTTTATCGACCGGGATCGCTCCCTACGAGCAGTACTTC.

The J gene is TRBJ2-1, the V gene TRBV6-5, with 10 bases matching TRBD2. The V segment lost 5 bases and the J segment 2 bases; nucleotides outside the gene matches: 3. Germline V gene sequence: CDR1 MNHEY, CDR2 SVGAGI. The CDR3 extends over 15 amino acids. The CDR3 bases are TGTGCCAGCAGTCTAGCGGGGGAGCCCTACAATGAGCAGTTCTTC. The encoded protein is CASSLAGEPYNEQFF.

Here the CDR3 DNA reads TGTGCCAGCAGCTCCCGCCGGGGGGACCTCCAAGAGACCCAGTACTTC. Translated: CASSSRRGDLQETQYF. The chain employs TRBV7-7 and TRBJ2-5; 7 nucleotides agree with TRBD2. The ends lost 4 bases at V and 1 base at J; junction bases unmatched: 9. Germline CDR1 reads SSHAT; CDR2 reads FNYEAQ (reference sequence). This CDR3 has 16 amino acids.

J is TRBJ1-2 and V is TRBV5-4; 7 bases map to TRBD1. The germline gives CDR1 SGHNT, CDR2 YYREEE (reference sequence). This CDR3 has 13 residues. Losses at the gene ends were 0 bases for V and 14 bases for J; bases not matched to a gene: 10. CDR3 in amino acids: CASSLGTGPLETF. The CDR3 DNA reads TGTGCCAGCAGCTTGGGGACAGGCCCTCTGGAAACCTTC.

This chain joins TRBV4-1 and TRBJ1-2; D remains unclear. The germline CDR1 and CDR2 sequences are MGHRA and YSYEKL. V was trimmed by 4 bases and J by 8 bases, leaving 17 bases between them. The CDR3 has 14 residues. Here the CDR3 reads CASSRDTDYAGYTF. The CDR3 DNA sequence: TGCGCCAGCAGCCGAGACACGGACTACGCGGGCTACACCTTC.